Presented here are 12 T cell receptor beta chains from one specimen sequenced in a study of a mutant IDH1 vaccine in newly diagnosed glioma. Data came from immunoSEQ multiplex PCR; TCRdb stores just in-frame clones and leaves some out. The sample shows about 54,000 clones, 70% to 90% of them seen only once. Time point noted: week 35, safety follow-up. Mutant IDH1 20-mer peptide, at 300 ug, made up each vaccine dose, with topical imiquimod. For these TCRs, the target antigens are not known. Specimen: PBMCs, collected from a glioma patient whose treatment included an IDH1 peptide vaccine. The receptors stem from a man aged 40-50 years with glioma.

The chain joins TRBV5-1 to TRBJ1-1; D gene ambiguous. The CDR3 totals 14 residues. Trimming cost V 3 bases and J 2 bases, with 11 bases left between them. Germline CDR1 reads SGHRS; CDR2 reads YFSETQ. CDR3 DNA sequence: TGCGCCAGCAGCTCGTCCTGGGGAAACACTGAAGCTTTCTTT. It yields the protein CASSSSWGNTEAFF. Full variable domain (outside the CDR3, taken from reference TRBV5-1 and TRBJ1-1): KAGVTQTPRYLIKTRGQQVTLSCSPISGHRSVSWYQQTPGQGLQFLFEYFSETQRNKGNFPGRFSGRQFSNSRSEMNVSTLELGDSALYLCASSSSWGNTEAFFGQGTRLTVV.

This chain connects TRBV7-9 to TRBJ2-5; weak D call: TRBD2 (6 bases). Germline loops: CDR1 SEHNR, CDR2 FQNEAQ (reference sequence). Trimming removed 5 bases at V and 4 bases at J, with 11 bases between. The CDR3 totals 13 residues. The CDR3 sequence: CASSPSGVETQYF. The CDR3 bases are TGTGCCAGCAGCCCATCGGGGGTAGAGACCCAGTACTTC.

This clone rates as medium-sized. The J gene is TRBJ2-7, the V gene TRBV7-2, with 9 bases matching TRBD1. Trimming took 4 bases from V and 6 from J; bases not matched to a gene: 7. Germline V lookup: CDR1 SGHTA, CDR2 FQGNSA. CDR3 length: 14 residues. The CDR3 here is CASSSRTGESEQYF. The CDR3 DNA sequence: TGTGCCAGCAGCTCCAGGACAGGGGAGAGCGAGCAGTACTTC.

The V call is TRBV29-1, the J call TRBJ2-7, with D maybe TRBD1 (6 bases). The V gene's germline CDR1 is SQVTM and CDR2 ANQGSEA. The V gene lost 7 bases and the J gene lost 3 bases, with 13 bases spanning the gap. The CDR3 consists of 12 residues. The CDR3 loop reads CSAEGTNYEQYF. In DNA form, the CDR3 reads TGCAGCGCGGAAGGGACAAACTACGAGCAGTACTTC.

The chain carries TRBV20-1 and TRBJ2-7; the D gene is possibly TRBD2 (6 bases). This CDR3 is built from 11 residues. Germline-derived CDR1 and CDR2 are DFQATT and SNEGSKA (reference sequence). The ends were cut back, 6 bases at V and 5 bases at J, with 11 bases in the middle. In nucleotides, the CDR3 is TGCAGTGCGAGGACTATCCACGAGCAGTACTTC. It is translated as CSARTIHEQYF.

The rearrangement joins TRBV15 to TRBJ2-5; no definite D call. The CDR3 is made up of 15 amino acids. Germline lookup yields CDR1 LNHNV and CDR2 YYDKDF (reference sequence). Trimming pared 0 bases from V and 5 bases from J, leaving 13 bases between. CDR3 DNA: TGTGCCACCAGCAGAGAAGTAAGGGTTTGGGAGACCCAGTACTTC. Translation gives CATSREVRVWETQYF.

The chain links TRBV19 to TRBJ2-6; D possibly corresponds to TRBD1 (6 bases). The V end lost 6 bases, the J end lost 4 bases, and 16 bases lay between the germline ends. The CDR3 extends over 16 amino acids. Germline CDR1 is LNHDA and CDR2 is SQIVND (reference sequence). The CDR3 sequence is CASSHPGGSGANVLTF. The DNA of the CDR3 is TGTGCCAGTAGCCATCCTGGGGGCTCAGGGGCCAACGTCCTGACTTTC.

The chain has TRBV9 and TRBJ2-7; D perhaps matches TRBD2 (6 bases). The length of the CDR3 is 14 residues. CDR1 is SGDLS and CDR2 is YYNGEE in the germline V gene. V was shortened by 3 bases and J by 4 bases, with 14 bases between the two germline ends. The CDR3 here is CASSAGDGGYEQYF. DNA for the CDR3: TGTGCCAGCAGCGCGGGGGATGGGGGGTACGAGCAGTACTTC. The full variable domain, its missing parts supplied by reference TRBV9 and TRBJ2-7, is DSGVTQTPKHLITATGQRVTLRCSPRSGDLSVYWYQQSLDQGLQFLIQYYNGEERAKGNILERFSAQQFPDLHSELNLSSLELGDSALYFCASSAGDGGYEQYFGPGTRLTVT.

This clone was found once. Written as DNA, the CDR3 is TGTGCCAGCAGCTTAGTACATCAGGGTGCGGGCACAGATACGCAGTATTTT. Its translation: CASSLVHQGAGTDTQYF. The rearrangement links TRBV7-9 to TRBJ2-3; a possible D gene is TRBD1 (5 bases). The CDR3 is 17 residues long. The ends were cut back, 1 base at V and 1 base at J, with 15 bases in the middle. From germline, CDR1 is SEHNR and CDR2 FQNEAQ (reference sequence).

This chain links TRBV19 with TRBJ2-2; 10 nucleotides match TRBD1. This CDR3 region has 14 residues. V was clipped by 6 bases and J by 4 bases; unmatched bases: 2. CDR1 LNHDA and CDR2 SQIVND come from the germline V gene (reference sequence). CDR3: CASRTGGSTGELFF. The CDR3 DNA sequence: TGTGCCAGTAGGACAGGGGGCAGCACCGGGGAGCTGTTTTTT.

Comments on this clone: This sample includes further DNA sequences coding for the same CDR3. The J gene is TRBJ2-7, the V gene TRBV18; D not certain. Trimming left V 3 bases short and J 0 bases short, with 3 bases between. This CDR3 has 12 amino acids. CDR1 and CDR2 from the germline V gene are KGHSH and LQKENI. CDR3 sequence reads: CASSPGSYEQYF. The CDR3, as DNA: TGTGCCAGCTCACCCGGCTCCTACGAGCAGTACTTC.

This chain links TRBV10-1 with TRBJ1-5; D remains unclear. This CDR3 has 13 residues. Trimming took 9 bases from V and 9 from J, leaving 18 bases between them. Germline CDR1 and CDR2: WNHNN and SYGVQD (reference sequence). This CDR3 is CARKHVSKWPQHF. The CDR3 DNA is TGCGCCAGAAAACACGTATCAAAGTGGCCCCAGCATTTT.